The rows below give T cell receptor beta chains drawn from one sample of a study of shared T cell receptors in the human thymus. This table comes from immunoSEQ multiplex PCR, and its TCRdb copy is limited to in-frame clones, with some not included. Of about 660,000 clones in the sample, around 87% were seen once. These same data were also listed under a study on human thymus T cells.

Material for sequencing was thymocytes. Receptors originate from a boy under two years old with a congenital heart defect. Each CDR3 is given without its conserved first and last residue. Fields, in order: J gene, V gene, CDR3 protein.

TRBJ2-1,TRBV14,ASSQEGIRSTSGRSATGNEQF
TRBJ2-7,TRBV10-3,AISKQGPDEQY
TRBJ1-1,TRBV18,ASSPPETGPNTEAF
TRBJ2-7,TRBV14,ASSQGNQRSSYEQY
TRBJ2-3,TRBV5-1,ASRGTGLTDTQY
TRBJ2-1,TRBV30,AWSATSGRAYNEQF
TRBJ2-6,TRBV5-1,ASSSTGGQGYPGANVLT
TRBJ1-4,TRBV18,ASSPPQGTNEKLF
TRBJ2-7,TRBV23-1,ASSHAGTGGNEQY
TRBJ2-1,TRBV27,ASTSGLASRSYNEQF
TRBJ1-2,TRBV4-3,ASSPHKGKDRFNGAYGYT
TRBJ2-7,TRBV2,ASIREWGGHEQY
TRBJ1-2,TRBV7-9,ASSLVRGRIESYGYT
TRBJ2-7,TRBV10-3,AISESMRETHYEQY
TRBJ2-4,TRBV4-2,ASSQDEGTTREAAKNIQY
TRBJ2-5,TRBV6-5,PSWEAKTQY
TRBJ2-7,TRBV6-5,ASNPKGEFSYEQY
TRBJ2-7,TRBV2,ASRYITSGISGEQY
TRBJ2-7,TRBV4-3,ASSTRDSKGCEQY
TRBJ1-4,TRBV6-5,ASSLGGEKLF
TRBJ2-7,TRBV5-1,ASRLSVAPGVGQY
TRBJ1-1,TRBV30,AWSPGTGDTEAF
TRBJ2-3,TRBV4-3,ASSQDRPGLPEY
TRBJ2-3,TRBV5-1,ASSLGTSGASTDTQY
TRBJ1-1,TRBV2,ASSDGQGTLMNTEAF
TRBJ2-7,TRBV19,ASSTRALSYEQY
TRBJ2-3,TRBV28,ASRSDGDTQY
TRBJ2-7,TRBV14,ASSQGQSEQY
TRBJ1-4,TRBV5-6,ASSRNRDEKLF
TRBJ2-1,TRBV5-8,ASSPGLAHIEQF
TRBJ2-7,TRBV7-2,ASSLVGTSVETYEQY
TRBJ2-4,TRBV15,ATSPPRGGVTAKNIQY
TRBJ2-1,TRBV7-8,ASSLRILETGSSEGEYNEQF
TRBJ2-1,TRBV10-3,AISDPYTGEQF
TRBJ2-3,TRBV10-2,ASQGACTDTQY
TRBJ1-4,TRBV5-1,ASDIRSGEKI
TRBJ2-1,TRBV15,ATSRDGGGSEMNEQF
TRBJ2-7,TRBV11-2,ASRARDTQEQY
TRBJ2-7,TRBV10-1,ASSPGTRFHEQY
TRBJ2-1,TRBV6-1,ASRGHSSYNEQF
TRBJ2-7,TRBV10-3,ASHGGGQSQYEQY